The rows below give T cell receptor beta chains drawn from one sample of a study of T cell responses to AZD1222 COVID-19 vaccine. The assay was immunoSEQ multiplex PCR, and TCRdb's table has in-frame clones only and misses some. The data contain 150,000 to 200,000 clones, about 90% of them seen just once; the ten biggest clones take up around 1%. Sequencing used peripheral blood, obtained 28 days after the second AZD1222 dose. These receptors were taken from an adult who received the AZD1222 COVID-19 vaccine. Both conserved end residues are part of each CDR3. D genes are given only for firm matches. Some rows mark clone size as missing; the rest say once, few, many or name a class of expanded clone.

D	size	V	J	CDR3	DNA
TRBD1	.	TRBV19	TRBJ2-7	CASSNPRTGGFYEQYF	TGTGCCAGTAGTAACCCTCGGACAGGGGGTTTCTACGAGCAGTACTTC
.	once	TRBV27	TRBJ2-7	CASSRGQPSSYEQYF	TGTGCCAGCAGCCGCGGGCAGCCGTCCTCCTACGAGCAGTACTTC
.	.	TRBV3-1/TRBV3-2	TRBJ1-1	CASSLDGKNTEAFF	TGTGCCAGCAGCCTTGACGGAAAGAACACTGAAGCTTTCTTT
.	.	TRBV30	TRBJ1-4	CAWSANEKLFF	TGTGCCTGGAGCGCGAATGAAAAACTGTTTTTT
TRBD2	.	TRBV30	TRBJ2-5	CAWAWGGWEETQYF	TGTGCCTGGGCTTGGGGGGGTTGGGAAGAGACCCAGTACTTC
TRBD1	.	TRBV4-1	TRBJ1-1	CASSRGQGAFF	TGCGCCAGCAGCCGGGGACAGGGGGCTTTCTTT
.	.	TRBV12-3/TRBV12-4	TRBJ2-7	CASSLGVTDEQYF	TGTGCCAGCAGTTTAGGGGTGACGGACGAGCAGTACTTC
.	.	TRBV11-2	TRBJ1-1	CASSLSLGEATTEAFF	TGTGCCAGCAGCCTCAGCCTAGGGGAGGCCACCACTGAAGCTTTCTTT
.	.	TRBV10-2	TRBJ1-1	CASSAPSVTEAFF	TGCGCCAGCAGTGCCCCGTCGGTCACTGAAGCTTTCTTT
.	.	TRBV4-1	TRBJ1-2	CASSRLGGAGYTF	TGCGCCAGCAGCCGCTTGGGGGGCGCGGGCTACACCTTC
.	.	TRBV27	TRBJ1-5	CASSSRGGPYSNQPQHF	TGTGCCAGCAGTTCCCGGGGGGGACCTTATAGCAATCAGCCCCAGCATTTT
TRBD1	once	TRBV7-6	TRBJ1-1	CASSYHRGQGAGYTEAFF	TGTGCCAGCAGTTATCATAGGGGACAGGGTGCAGGTTACACTGAAGCTTTCTTT
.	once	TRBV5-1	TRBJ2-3	CASSSREGSDTQYF	TGCGCCAGCAGCTCCCGCGAGGGATCAGATACGCAGTATTTT
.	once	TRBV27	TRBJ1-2	CASSLLGRGGYTF	TGTGCCAGCAGTTTATTGGGGAGGGGTGGCTACACCTTC
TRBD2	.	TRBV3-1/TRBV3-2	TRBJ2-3	CASSQRGDPTDTQYF	TGTGCCAGCAGCCAACGGGGGGATCCCACAGATACGCAGTATTTT
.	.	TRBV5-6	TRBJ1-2	CASSPRTGRDGYTF	TGTGCCAGCAGCCCAAGAACAGGGAGGGATGGCTACACCTTC
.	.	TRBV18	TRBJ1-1	CASSPRGANPTEAFF	TGTGCCAGCTCACCAAGAGGGGCAAACCCCACTGAAGCTTTCTTT
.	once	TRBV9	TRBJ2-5	CASSVLLREQETQYF	TGTGCCAGCAGCGTTCTCCTACGGGAGCAAGAGACCCAGTACTTC
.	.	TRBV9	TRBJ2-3	CASSGGARDTQYF	TGTGCCAGCAGCGGGGGGGCACGAGATACGCAGTATTTT
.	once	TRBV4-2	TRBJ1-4	CASSQYDRQGEKLFF	TGTGCCAGCAGCCAATACGACAGGCAGGGCGAAAAACTGTTTTTT
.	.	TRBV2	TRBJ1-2	CASRAGQLDGYTF	TGTGCCAGCAGAGCCGGACAGTTAGATGGCTACACCTTC
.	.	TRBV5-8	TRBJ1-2	CASSFEGSYGYTF	TGTGCCAGCAGCTTTGAGGGTTCCTATGGCTACACCTTC
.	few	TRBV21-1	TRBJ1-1	CASSHPLDRGGPGEAFF	TGTGCCAGCAGCCACCCCCTTGACAGGGGGGGACCTGGAGAAGCTTTCTTT
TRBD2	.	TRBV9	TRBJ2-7	CASSDGTSGDSYEQYF	TGTGCCAGCAGCGATGGGACTAGCGGGGACTCCTACGAGCAGTACTTC
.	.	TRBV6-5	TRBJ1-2	CASSSGFGYGYTF	TGTGCCAGCAGTTCAGGGTTTGGCTATGGCTACACCTTC
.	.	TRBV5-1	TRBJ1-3	CASSFDPGNTIYF	TGCGCCAGCAGCTTTGATCCTGGAAACACCATATATTTT
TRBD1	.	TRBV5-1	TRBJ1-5	CASSASGTGNQPQHF	TGCGCCAGCAGCGCCTCCGGGACAGGGAATCAGCCCCAGCATTTT
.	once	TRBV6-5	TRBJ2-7	CASTPLPRNSYEQYF	TGTGCCAGCACCCCTCTACCCAGGAACTCCTACGAGCAGTACTTC
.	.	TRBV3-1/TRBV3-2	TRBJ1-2	CASSREGNYGYTF	TGTGCCAGCAGCCGGGAGGGGAACTATGGCTACACCTTC
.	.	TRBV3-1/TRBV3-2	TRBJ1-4	CASSLRDEKLFF	TGTGCCAGCAGCTTGCGAGATGAAAAACTGTTTTTT
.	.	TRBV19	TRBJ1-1	CASSIAGPNTEAFF	TGTGCCAGTAGTATAGCCGGACCGAACACTGAAGCTTTCTTT
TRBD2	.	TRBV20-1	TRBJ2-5	CSAMGLSTQYF	TGCAGTGCCATGGGACTATCGACCCAGTACTTC
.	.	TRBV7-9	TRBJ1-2	CASSSPEGGAHFNYGYTF	TGTGCCAGCAGCTCCCCCGAGGGAGGGGCCCACTTTAACTATGGCTACACCTTC
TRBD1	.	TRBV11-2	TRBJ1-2	CASSLGQGFNYGYTF	TGTGCCAGCAGCTTGGGACAGGGCTTCAACTATGGCTACACCTTC
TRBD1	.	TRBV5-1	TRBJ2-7	CASSPLPKGAEEQYF	TGCGCCAGCAGCCCCCTCCCAAAGGGGGCAGAAGAGCAGTACTTC
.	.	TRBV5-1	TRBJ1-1	CASSLELWEKAFF	TGCGCCAGCAGCTTGGAACTGTGGGAGAAAGCTTTCTTT